This TCR beta chain was identified in a study of T cell responses to AZD1222 COVID-19 vaccine. Data came from immunoSEQ multiplex PCR; TCRdb stores just in-frame clones and leaves some out. Here the sample spans roughly 98,000 clones, almost 90% being singletons. This CDR3 is built from 15 residues. V shed 4 bases and J 3 bases; nucleotides not matched to a gene: 5. Per the germline V gene, CDR1 is MRHNA and CDR2 is SNTAGT. General observations from the study: Unmutated variant regions are reportedly targeted by nearly half of spike-specific TCRs.

The sample holds a few counts of this clone. Its target is unknown. This chain links TRBV6-4 with TRBJ2-7, with TRBD2 matching over 11 bases. The clonotype comes from an adult who received the AZD1222 COVID-19 vaccine. Sequenced material: peripheral blood, taken 28 days after the second AZD1222 dose. CDR3 protein: CASSALAGGLYEQYF. CDR3 bases: TGTGCCAGCAGTGCTCTAGCGGGAGGTCTCTACGAGCAGTACTTC.